The next 3 T cell receptor beta chains were all read from a single sample in a study of shared clonotypes between healthy human individuals. Data came from immunoSEQ multiplex PCR; TCRdb stores just in-frame clones and leaves some out. The sample has about 1.4 million clones, about 96% seen once. The sequenced sample consisted of naive CD4+ T cells sorted from blood. Subset given: CD45RA+ positively selected. These TCRs come from a man younger than 40 in good health.

The chain links TRBV19 to TRBJ2-1; D gene unclear. This CDR3 has 16 amino acids. Trimming cost V 6 bases and J 0 bases, with 15 bases left between them. Germline V gene sequence: CDR1 LNHDA, CDR2 SQIVND (reference sequence). CDR3 protein: CASSPPLVSSYNEQFF. CDR3 nucleotide sequence: TGTGCCAGTAGCCCCCCATTGGTTAGCTCCTACAATGAGCAGTTCTTC.

The chain has TRBV11-2 and TRBJ2-5; D tentatively fits TRBD1 or TRBD2 (5 bases each). CDR3 size: 15 residues. Germline CDR1 SGHAT, CDR2 FQNNGV. V lost 8 bases and J lost 5, with 21 bases in between. For the CDR3, the DNA is TGTGCCAGCGCTGGGGGTCCGGCGAGTGGGGAGACCCAGTACTTC. Translation: CASAGGPASGETQYF.

As regards this clone: A far bigger clonotype differs at one base, so this is likely a read error. The CDR3 coding sequence is TGTGCCAGTAGTGGGACAGACTACGAGCAGTACTTC. Amino acids: CASSGTDYEQYF. The V call is TRBV19, the J call TRBJ2-7, with 7 bases that match TRBD1. V shed 5 bases and J 3 bases; nucleotides not matched to a gene: 1. This CDR3 is 12 amino acids long. Per the germline V gene, CDR1 is LNHDA and CDR2 is SQIVND (reference sequence).